These 7 T cell receptor beta chains were sequenced from one sample in a study of vaccination and CD4 T cells after COVID-19. Which antigens these TCRs recognize remains unknown. Sample time point: late sampling 161 to 241 days after vaccination in three convalescent patients. Indicated treatment: roughly ten-day PBMC culture with coronavirus spike peptide pools or control peptides (ViraFEST assay). Sequencing of the DNA from cultured CD4+ T cells was carried out with the Oncomine TCR Beta short-read assay. One entry per CDR3 protein results from TCRdb running MiXCR on the PCR reads. Of tens of thousands of distinct CDR3 sequences listed, about 30% were seen once; the top ten hold roughly 11%. The starting material was CD4+ T cells from blood, cultured in vitro, obtained about 7 months after SARS-CoV-2 vaccination. These receptors were collected from a human donor who had recovered from COVID-19.

The chain carries TRBV7-3 and TRBJ2-1; 8 nucleotides align to TRBD2. V lost 5 bases and J lost 9; bases outside the gene matches: 12. Germline CDR1 is SGHTA and CDR2 is FQGTGA. The CDR3 is made up of 15 amino acids. The CDR3 sequence: CASSPAPGRAGEQFF. Here the CDR3 DNA reads TGTGCCAGCAGCCCAGCCCCCGGGAGGGCCGGTGAGCAGTTCTTC.

The chain carries TRBV19 and TRBJ1-5; possible D gene TRBD1, 6 bases. V gave up 9 bases and J gave up 4 bases, with 19 bases separating them. The CDR3 is 15 amino acids. CDR1 and CDR2 (germline): LNHDA, SQIVND (reference sequence). The CDR3 DNA is TGTGCCAGCGGCCCGGGCGGGGGCGGTAATCAGCCCCAGCATTTT. Residues: CASGPGGGGNQPQHF.

The chain uses TRBV29-1 and TRBJ2-5; no definite D call. From germline, CDR1 is SQVTM and CDR2 ANQGSEA. Trimming shortened V by 4 bases and J by 1 base, and 7 bases separated the two germline ends. CDR3 length: 12 residues. The CDR3 spells CSVVSGQETQYF. For the CDR3, the DNA is TGCAGCGTTGTTAGTGGCCAAGAGACCCAGTACTTC.

By share, this clonotype counts as medium-sized. The V and J genes are TRBV20-1 and TRBJ1-2, with 8 bases matching TRBD1. This CDR3 has 16 amino acids. The trim removed 1 base at V and 7 bases at J, leaving 14 bases unmatched. The germline CDR1 and CDR2 sequences are DFQATT and SNEGSKA (reference sequence). DNA for the CDR3: TGCAGTGCTAGAGGCCGGACAGGGAGCCCCCCCGGTGGCTACACCTTC. It is translated as CSARGRTGSPPGGYTF.

The chain couples TRBV6-2 or TRBV6-3 to TRBJ2-5; D gene unclear. This CDR3 is built from 14 residues. Trimming shortened V by 6 bases and J by 1 base, and 12 bases separated the two germline ends. Per germline, CDR1 MNHEY and CDR2 SVGEGT. In DNA form, the CDR3 reads TGTGCCAGCAGCCCCCGCGTGTCCCAAGAGACCCAGTACTTC. Protein product: CASSPRVSQETQYF.

The sample holds a few counts of this clonotype. The chain joins TRBV21-1 to TRBJ2-3; the tabulated D call, TRBD2, remains unverified against the DNA. TRBV21-1 is annotated as a pseudogene. This CDR3 comprises 18 residues. CDR3 DNA sequence: TGTGCCAGCAGCAAACGACTAGCGGGAGGGCATAGCACAGATACGCAGTATTTT. Translation gives CASSKRLAGGHSTDTQYF.

The J gene is TRBJ1-2, the V gene TRBV29-1; 8 bases agree with TRBD1. CDR1 is SQVTM, CDR2 ANQGSEA, per germline. This CDR3 has 13 residues. V was pared by 4 bases and J by 7 bases, with 8 bases of the junction left unmatched. CDR3 region: CSVVPDREFGYTF. The DNA for the CDR3 is TGCAGCGTTGTGCCGGACAGGGAATTTGGCTACACCTTC.